This T cell receptor beta chain was found in a study of human T cells and chemical hapten exposure. The time point is: pre-sensitization, week 0. Documented treatment: therapeutic diphenylcyclopropenone sensitization with weekly scalp DPC. Study-wide results and limits: Expanded TCRs made up significantly more big CDR3 similarity clusters than controls did. Patch test score rose with PT1 expanded TCRs, significant at 8, 16, 32, not 4.

Unmatched junction bases numbered 10, after V lost 5 bases and J lost 8 bases. Germline loops: CDR1 LGHDT, CDR2 YNNKEL (reference sequence). The CDR3 is 15 residues long. As to this clonotype: Its antigen is still unknown.

Via MiXCR, TCRdb re-called the RACE reads, giving one row per CDR3 protein. Here the sample spans 350,000 to 400,000 distinct CDR3 sequences, approximately 5.1% being singletons. Sequenced here: whole blood, sampled in connection with sensitization to the hapten diphenylcyclopropenone (DPC). This rearrangement joins TRBV3-1 to TRBJ1-2; TRBD1 aligns across 11 bases. The receptor's source is a woman aged 45-60 years with alopecia areata. Some clones in this sample may be carry-over from other donors' samples. CDR3 loop: CASSTLDRGRRGYTF. In nucleotides, the CDR3 is TGTGCCAGCAGCACTCTGGACAGGGGGCGACGGGGCTACACCTTC.